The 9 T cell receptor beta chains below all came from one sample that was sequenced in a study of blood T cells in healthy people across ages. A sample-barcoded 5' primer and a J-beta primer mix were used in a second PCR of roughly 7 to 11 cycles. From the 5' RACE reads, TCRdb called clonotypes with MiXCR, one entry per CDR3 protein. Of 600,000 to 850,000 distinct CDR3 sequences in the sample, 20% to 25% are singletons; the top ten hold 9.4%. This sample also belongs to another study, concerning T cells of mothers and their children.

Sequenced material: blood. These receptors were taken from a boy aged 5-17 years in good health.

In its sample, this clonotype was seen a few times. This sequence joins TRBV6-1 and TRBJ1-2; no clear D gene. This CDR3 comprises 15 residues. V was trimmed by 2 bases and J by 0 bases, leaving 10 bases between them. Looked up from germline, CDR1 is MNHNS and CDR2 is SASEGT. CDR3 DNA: TGTGCCAGCAGTGAAACTATTGATACTAACTATGGCTACACCTTC. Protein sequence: CASSETIDTNYGYTF.

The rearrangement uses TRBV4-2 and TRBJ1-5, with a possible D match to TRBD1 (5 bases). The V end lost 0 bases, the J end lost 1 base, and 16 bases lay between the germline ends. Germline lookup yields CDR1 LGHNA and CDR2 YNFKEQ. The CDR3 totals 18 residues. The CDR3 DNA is TGTGCCAGCAGCCAAGAACGAAAAGGGGTTCAGAGCAATCAGCCCCAGCATTTT. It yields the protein CASSQERKGVQSNQPQHF.

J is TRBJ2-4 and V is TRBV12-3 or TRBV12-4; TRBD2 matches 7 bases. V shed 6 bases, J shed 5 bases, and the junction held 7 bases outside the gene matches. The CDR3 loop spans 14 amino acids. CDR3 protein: CASSPGGGQNIQYF. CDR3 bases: TGTGCCAGCAGCCCTGGGGGGGGACAAAACATTCAGTACTTC.

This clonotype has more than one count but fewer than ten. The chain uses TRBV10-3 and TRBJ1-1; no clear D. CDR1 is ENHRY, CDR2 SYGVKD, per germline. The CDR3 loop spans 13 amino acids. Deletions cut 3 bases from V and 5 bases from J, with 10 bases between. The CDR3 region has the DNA TGTGCCATCAGTGAACGGCCGGAAACTGAAGCTTTCTTT. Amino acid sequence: CAISERPETEAFF.

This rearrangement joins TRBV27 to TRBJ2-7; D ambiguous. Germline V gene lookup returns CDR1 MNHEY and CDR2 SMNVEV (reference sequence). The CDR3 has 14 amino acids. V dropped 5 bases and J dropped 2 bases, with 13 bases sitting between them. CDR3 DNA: TGTGCCAGCAGTCCAGACGGGTACACCTACGAGCAGTACTTC. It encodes CASSPDGYTYEQYF.

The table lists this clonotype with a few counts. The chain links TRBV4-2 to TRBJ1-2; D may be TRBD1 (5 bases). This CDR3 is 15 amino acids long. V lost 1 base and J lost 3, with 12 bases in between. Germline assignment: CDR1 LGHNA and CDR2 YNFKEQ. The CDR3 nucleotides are TGTGCCAGCAGCCAAGTATCAGGGTGGGACTATGGCTACACCTTC. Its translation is CASSQVSGWDYGYTF.

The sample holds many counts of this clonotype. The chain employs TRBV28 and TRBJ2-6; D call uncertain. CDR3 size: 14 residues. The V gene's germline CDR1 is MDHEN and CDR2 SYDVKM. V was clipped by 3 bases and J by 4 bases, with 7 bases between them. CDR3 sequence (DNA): TGTGCCAGCAGTTTGGTAGGGGGGGCCAACGTCCTGACTTTC. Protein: CASSLVGGANVLTF.

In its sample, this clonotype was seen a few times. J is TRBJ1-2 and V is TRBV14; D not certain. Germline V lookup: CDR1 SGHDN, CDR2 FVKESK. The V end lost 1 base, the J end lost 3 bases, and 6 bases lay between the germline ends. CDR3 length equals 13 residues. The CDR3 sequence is CASSQARYYGYTF. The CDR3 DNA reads TGTGCCAGCAGCCAAGCCAGGTACTATGGCTACACCTTC.

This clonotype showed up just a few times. The CDR3 DNA is TGTGCCAGCAGACGGACCGAGGCAACTAATGAAAAACTGTTTTTT. Protein: CASRRTEATNEKLFF. V and J are TRBV12-3 or TRBV12-4 and TRBJ1-4; the D is unclear. There are 15 residues in the CDR3. V was clipped by 6 bases and J by 0 bases, with 11 bases between them.